This T cell receptor beta chain stems from a study of shared clonotypes between healthy human individuals. On the study more broadly: Per donor, three plates held CD4 naive cells, three held CD4 memory, two held CD8 naive and one held CD8 memory.

Per the germline V gene, CDR1 is LNHNV and CDR2 is YYDKDF (reference sequence). The CDR3 is 14 amino acids. V lost 0 bases and J 8 bases, leaving 12 bases between the germline ends. Details on this clone: The antigen remains undetermined.

Study conclusions and caveats: Sampling included only blood; tissue repertoires likely differ.

The assay was immunoSEQ multiplex PCR, and TCRdb's table has in-frame clones only and misses some. The sample has about 2,500,000 clones, roughly 92% seen once. The rearrangement uses TRBV15 and TRBJ2-3; unclear D gene. The source material was naive CD4+ T cells sorted from blood. The subset is: CD45RA+ positively selected. This sequence was found in a man aged 18 to 35 in good health. Written as DNA, the CDR3 is TGTGCCACCAGCAGAGATCCGAAAGACGGTACGCAGTATTTT. Translation gives CATSRDPKDGTQYF.